These T cell receptor beta chains were read from a single sample in a study of shared clonotypes between healthy human individuals. Repertoires were generated with immunoSEQ multiplex PCR, while TCRdb's copy carries only in-frame clones and drops some. The sample consists of approximately 2,000,000 clones, around 93% of them appearing once. The specimen sequenced was naive CD8+ T cells from PBMCs. These receptors were collected from a man aged 18 to 29 in good health. Some clones in this sample may be carry-over from other donors' samples. CDR3s include the opening cysteine and the closing phenylalanine or tryptophan. D genes are given only for firm matches. Some rows have no size entry. The others give once, few or many, or a class for an expanded clone.

v_call,d_call,j_call,clone_size,cdr3_aa,cdr3_nt
TRBV7-9,.,TRBJ2-5,.,CASSLGGRETQYF,TGTGCCAGCAGCCTCGGGGGGCGCGAGACCCAGTACTTC
TRBV19,TRBD1,TRBJ2-7,.,CASAPGQGYEQYF,TGTGCCAGTGCACCGGGACAGGGCTACGAGCAGTACTTC
TRBV6-1,.,TRBJ2-2,.,CASRGRGGTGELFF,TGTGCCAGCAGGGGACGAGGGGGCACCGGGGAGCTGTTTTTT
TRBV6-5,.,TRBJ1-2,.,CASSYSGRAEGYTF,TGTGCCAGCAGTTACTCCGGCAGGGCGGAAGGCTACACCTTC
TRBV28,TRBD1,TRBJ1-2,once,CASRPSPGTDYGYTF,TGTGCCAGCAGGCCTTCCCCCGGGACAGATTATGGCTACACCTTC
TRBV7-9,.,TRBJ2-1,.,CASIAGTAYNEQFF,TGTGCCAGCATTGCGGGGACCGCCTACAATGAGCAGTTCTTC
TRBV5-1,TRBD2,TRBJ2-1,.,CASSLLPGGRVNEQFF,TGCGCCAGCAGCTTGTTACCGGGAGGCCGGGTCAATGAGCAGTTCTTC
TRBV28,.,TRBJ2-5,.,CASSLTAFQETQYF,TGTGCCAGCAGTCTTACAGCTTTCCAAGAGACCCAGTACTTC
TRBV29-1,.,TRBJ1-5,.,CSVLEGNQPQHF,TGCAGCGTCCTAGAGGGCAATCAGCCCCAGCATTTT
TRBV14,.,TRBJ2-7,.,CASIPWMPSEPDLEQYF,TGTGCCAGCATCCCTTGGATGCCTAGCGAACCGGATCTCGAGCAGTACTTC
TRBV4-3,TRBD2,TRBJ2-5,.,CASSQLLAGWETQYF,TGCGCCAGCAGCCAATTACTAGCGGGATGGGAGACCCAGTACTTC
TRBV27,.,TRBJ1-1,few,CASSLTVNTEAFF,TGTGCCAGCAGTTTGACGGTGAACACTGAAGCTTTCTTT
TRBV7-6,TRBD2,TRBJ2-6,.,CASSLARGGLAVSDGANVLTF,TGTGCCAGCAGCTTAGCACGCGGGGGACTAGCGGTTTCCGACGGGGCCAACGTCCTGACTTTC
TRBV7-2,TRBD2,TRBJ2-5,.,CASSAGLAETQYF,TGTGCCAGCAGCGCGGGACTAGCGGAGACCCAGTACTTC
TRBV28,TRBD1,TRBJ2-7,.,CASSLQGQGSYEQYF,TGTGCCAGCAGTTTACAGGGACAGGGCTCCTACGAGCAGTACTTC
TRBV4-1,.,TRBJ2-1,.,CASSQTGLSSNNEQFF,TGCGCCAGCAGCCAAACGGGACTTTCCTCGAACAATGAGCAGTTCTTC
TRBV6-6,TRBD1,TRBJ1-2,once,CASSPYRGGSHGYTF,TGTGCCAGCAGTCCGTACAGGGGGGGAAGTCACGGCTACACCTTC
TRBV5-6,.,TRBJ2-5,once,CASSFGSQWETQYF,TGTGCCAGCAGCTTCGGATCCCAATGGGAGACCCAGTACTTC
TRBV5-5,TRBD2,TRBJ2-1,.,CASSPDPGRSSGIYNEQFF,TGTGCCAGCAGCCCTGACCCTGGTAGGTCTAGCGGGATCTACAATGAGCAGTTCTTC
TRBV15,.,TRBJ1-4,.,CATSRDQLDSGNEKLFF,TGTGCCACCAGCAGAGATCAACTGGACAGTGGTAATGAAAAACTGTTTTTT
TRBV13,.,TRBJ2-5,.,CASSLGAEGELETQYF,TGTGCCAGCAGCTTAGGAGCTGAGGGGGAGTTAGAGACCCAGTACTTC
TRBV5-1,TRBD1,TRBJ2-5,.,CASIPFGTGTETQYF,TGCGCCAGCATACCCTTCGGGACAGGGACGGAGACCCAGTACTTC
TRBV15,.,TRBJ2-5,.,CATSRADPPETQYF,TGTGCCACCAGCAGAGCGGACCCCCCCGAGACCCAGTACTTC
TRBV4-1,.,TRBJ1-1,.,CASSQQGEAFF,TGCGCCAGCAGCCAGCAGGGGGAAGCTTTCTTT
TRBV19,TRBD1,TRBJ1-1,.,CASSIDRAYTEAFF,TGTGCCAGTAGTATCGACAGGGCTTACACTGAAGCTTTCTTT
TRBV28,.,TRBJ2-7,.,CASRTDLYEQYF,TGTGCCAGCAGGACAGACTTGTACGAGCAGTACTTC
TRBV9,TRBD2,TRBJ2-1,.,CASSALAGEQFF,TGTGCCAGCAGCGCCCTAGCGGGAGAGCAGTTCTTC
TRBV7-2,.,TRBJ2-7,.,CASSFEPGHSYEQYF,TGTGCCAGCAGCTTTGAACCGGGACACTCCTACGAGCAGTACTTC
TRBV13,TRBD2,TRBJ2-5,.,CASSMRLAGLRETQYF,TGTGCCAGCAGCATGAGACTAGCGGGACTGAGGGAGACCCAGTACTTC
TRBV28,.,TRBJ2-5,.,CASSSGVETQYF,TGTGCCAGCTCCTCGGGAGTTGAGACCCAGTACTTC
TRBV29-1,.,TRBJ1-2,.,CSGWTAGTYGYTF,TGCAGCGGATGGACAGCGGGTACTTATGGCTACACCTTC
TRBV4-3,.,TRBJ1-5,.,CASSQVLYGNQPQHF,TGCGCCAGCAGCCAAGTATTGTACGGCAATCAGCCCCAGCATTTT
TRBV4-1,TRBD2,TRBJ2-7,.,CASSQDPRLAGIYEQYF,TGCGCCAGCAGCCAAGACCCCCGACTAGCGGGAATCTACGAGCAGTACTTC
TRBV7-2,.,TRBJ1-1,.,CASSLEIVYGGTEAFF,TGTGCCAGCAGCTTAGAGATTGTGTATGGGGGCACTGAAGCTTTCTTT
TRBV25-1,TRBD2,TRBJ2-1,.,CASSEGLGYDNEQFF,TGTGCCAGCAGTGAAGGACTAGGGTATGACAATGAGCAGTTCTTC
TRBV19,.,TRBJ1-1,.,CASSTDGGGTEAFF,TGTGCCAGTAGTACCGACGGAGGGGGCACTGAAGCTTTCTTT
TRBV7-9,.,TRBJ2-7,.,CASSQDGGEDYEQYF,TGTGCCAGCAGCCAAGACGGGGGAGAAGACTACGAGCAGTACTTC
TRBV10-3,.,TRBJ2-1,.,CAISDPTGRSYNEQFF,TGTGCCATCAGTGACCCTACAGGGCGCTCCTACAATGAGCAGTTCTTC
TRBV27,.,TRBJ2-5,.,CASSLVLGETQYF,TGTGCCAGCAGTTTAGTTTTAGGAGAGACCCAGTACTTC
TRBV27,.,TRBJ1-1,once,CASSLKPHGEAFF,TGTGCCAGCAGCTTGAAACCGCATGGGGAAGCTTTCTTT
TRBV4-3,.,TRBJ2-5,.,CASSQDLSRGRETQYF,TGCGCCAGCAGCCAAGATCTCTCGAGGGGGAGGGAGACCCAGTACTTC
TRBV2,.,TRBJ1-4,.,CASFRAEANEKLFF,TGTGCCAGCTTTCGGGCCGAGGCTAATGAAAAACTGTTTTTT
TRBV5-6,.,TRBJ1-4,.,CASSLQRGATNEKLFF,TGTGCCAGCAGCTTGCAAAGGGGCGCAACTAATGAAAAACTGTTTTTT
TRBV9,.,TRBJ2-3,.,CASSRIDGDYTQYF,TGTGCCAGCAGCCGAATCGATGGGGACTATACGCAGTATTTT
TRBV6-1,.,TRBJ2-7,.,CASSRRGKSYEQYF,TGTGCCAGCAGTAGGAGGGGGAAATCCTACGAGCAGTACTTC
TRBV9,.,TRBJ1-2,.,CASSVASLGDWYGYTF,TGTGCCAGCAGCGTAGCTTCCTTAGGGGATTGGTATGGCTACACCTTC
TRBV7-6,TRBD1,TRBJ1-4,.,CASSSTTGFEKLFF,TGTGCCAGCAGCTCTACGACAGGGTTTGAAAAACTGTTTTTT
TRBV4-1,.,TRBJ2-7,.,CASSQDRSQSYEQYF,TGCGCCAGCAGCCAAGATAGATCTCAGTCCTACGAGCAGTACTTC
TRBV11-2,.,TRBJ1-2,.,CASSLVGPAFALWGYTF,TGTGCCAGCAGCTTAGTAGGGCCCGCCTTTGCCCTTTGGGGCTACACCTTC
TRBV5-1,.,TRBJ1-2,once,CASSPPGVRYGYTF,TGCGCCAGCAGCCCGCCGGGCGTTCGGTATGGCTACACCTTC
TRBV19,.,TRBJ2-7,.,CASSIGEGVYEQYF,TGTGCCAGTAGTATAGGAGAGGGGGTCTACGAGCAGTACTTC
TRBV10-1,.,TRBJ2-7,.,CASSETSRAFEQYF,TGCGCCAGCAGTGAGACATCGAGGGCCTTCGAGCAGTACTTC
TRBV7-6,TRBD2,TRBJ2-5,.,CASSLSGGHPQETQYF,TGTGCCAGCAGCTTAAGCGGGGGACATCCCCAAGAGACCCAGTACTTC